This T cell receptor beta chain was observed in a study of cytomegalovirus exposure and HLA in healthy donors. Whole-study findings and limits: Indistinguishable V segments, including TRBV6-2 and TRBV6-3, were excluded. While the bulk of TCR sequences proved rare, some public TCRs turned up in many donors.

The CDR3 has 17 residues. Per germline, CDR1 MGHRA and CDR2 YSYEKL. Trimming removed 0 bases from V and 4 bases from J; junction bases left unmatched: 7. PCR primers comprised 60 Vbeta and 13 Jbeta primers. Sequenced by immunoSEQ multiplex PCR; TCRdb stores in-frame clones only, minus some. The sample lists about 160,000 clones, 75% to 80% occurring once. The sample holds a few counts of this clone. Its antigen is undetermined. This receptor was taken from a woman aged 45-60 years in good health and CMV-seropositive. Material: PBMCs. The chain links TRBV4-1 to TRBJ1-2; TRBD1 matches at 11 bases. As DNA, the CDR3 is TGCGCCAGCAGCCAAGATTGGGACAGGGGGGTTTCCTATGGCTACACCTTC. This translates into CASSQDWDRGVSYGYTF.